These 28 T cell receptor beta chains came from one sample sequenced in a study of radiation and T cells in renal cell carcinoma. The time point was: blood 4 weeks post-SBRT, at nephrectomy. Treatment given: 15 Gy SBRT to primary tumor, nephrectomy 4 weeks later. The protocol was immunoSEQ multiplex PCR, while the TCRdb copy is restricted to in-frame clones and leaves out a portion. The top ten clones hold 6% to 9% of a sample with under 100,000 clones, more than 65% of them seen once. The sequences come from blood, collected from a patient whose treatment included radiotherapy and nephrectomy. Receptor source: a man aged 55 to 70 with renal cell carcinoma.

V and J are TRBV29-1 and TRBJ1-2, with 7 positions matching TRBD1. Trimming took 4 bases from V and 8 from J; bases not matched to a gene: 7. Germline V gene lookup returns CDR1 SQVTM and CDR2 ANQGSEA. The CDR3 length is 12 residues. CDR3 protein: CSVGVGQSGYTF. The CDR3 bases are TGCAGCGTTGGCGTGGGACAGTCGGGCTACACCTTC.

The DNA of the CDR3 is TGCGCCAGCAGCTTGTTGGGACAGGCGAACTATGGCTACACCTTC. It yields the protein CASSLLGQANYGYTF. The V and J genes are TRBV5-1 and TRBJ1-2; 8 nucleotides align to TRBD1. V shed 1 base and J 2 bases; nucleotides not matched to a gene: 4. The CDR3 runs to 15 residues. Germline V CDR1 and CDR2: SGHRS, YFSETQ.

This clone came up a few times. The CDR3 region has the DNA TGTGCCAGCAGCCTGACAGGGGGCCCCTATGGCTACACCTTC. It translates to CASSLTGGPYGYTF. V is TRBV7-2 and J is TRBJ1-2, with 10 bases that match TRBD1. The V and J ends lost 5 bases and 4 bases, in that order; junction bases with no gene match: 4. The germline gives CDR1 SGHTA, CDR2 FQGNSA. This CDR3 comprises 14 residues.

Relative to its sample, this clone is medium-sized. V gene TRBV5-1 combines with J gene TRBJ2-1; a possible D gene is TRBD2 (5 bases). Germline assignment: CDR1 SGHRS and CDR2 YFSETQ. The CDR3 loop spans 16 amino acids. Trimming removed 4 bases from V and 9 bases from J, with 23 bases in between. CDR3 sequence (DNA): TGCGCCAGCAGCCCAGGCGGGCTAGCTGGCGGTACTGAGCAGTTCTTC. This encodes CASSPGGLAGGTEQFF. The full variable domain, completed using reference TRBV5-1 and TRBJ2-1, is KAGVTQTPRYLIKTRGQQVTLSCSPISGHRSVSWYQQTPGQGLQFLFEYFSETQRNKGNFPGRFSGRQFSNSRSEMNVSTLELGDSALYLCASSPGGLAGGTEQFFGPGTRLTVL.

The V gene is TRBV25-1, the J gene TRBJ2-1, with D perhaps matching TRBD2 (5 bases). This CDR3 spans 13 amino acids. CDR1 and CDR2 (germline): MGHDK, SYGVNS. V lost 7 bases, J lost 2 bases, and 9 bases lay in between. CDR3 amino acids: CASTRGAYNEQFF. CDR3 in DNA: TGTGCCAGCACCCGGGGAGCCTACAATGAGCAGTTCTTC.

The table lists this clone with a few counts. One end of the junction fails to match germline, which may point to a read error. The sample carries other DNA sequences with the same CDR3. The chain links TRBV30 to TRBJ2-7, with a tentative D call TRBD1 (5 bases). The germline V gene has CDR1 GTSNPN and CDR2 SVGIG (reference sequence). The CDR3 runs to 12 residues. The CDR3: CAWSLGEAPRNF. CDR3 nucleotides: TGTGCCTGGAGCCTAGGGGAAGCGCCCCGAAACTTC.

The chain recombines TRBV11-1 with TRBJ2-5; D remains ambiguous. CDR1 is SGHAT and CDR2 is FQDESV in the germline V gene (reference sequence). CDR3 length: 14 residues. Trimming stripped 1 base from V and 7 bases from J, with 13 bases between. CDR3 nucleotide sequence: TGTGCCAGCAGCTTAGGAGTAACGTGGTCGACCCAGTACTTC. Translated: CASSLGVTWSTQYF. Together with reference TRBV11-1 and TRBJ2-5, the CDR3 gives the full variable domain: EAEVAQSPRYKITEKSQAVAFWCDPISGHATLYWYRQILGQGPELLVQFQDESVVDDSQLPKDRFSAERLKGVDSTLKIQPAELGDSAMYLCASSLGVTWSTQYFGPGTRLLVL.

The chain is built from TRBV20-1 and TRBJ2-3; D is undetermined. The germline CDR1 and CDR2 sequences are DFQATT and SNEGSKA (reference sequence). The CDR3 has 10 amino acids. Trimming cost V 3 bases and J 6 bases, with 4 bases left between them. CDR3 protein: CSASWDTQYF. In nucleotides, the CDR3 is TGCAGTGCTAGCTGGGATACGCAGTATTTT.

The chain recombines TRBV7-9 with TRBJ2-7; no firm D call. The germline V and J ends were trimmed by 0 bases and 3 bases, with 6 bases remaining between them. The CDR3 contains 13 residues. CDR1 is SEHNR and CDR2 is FQNEAQ in the germline V gene (reference sequence). This chain's CDR3 is CASSLATLYEQYF. CDR3 nucleotides: TGTGCCAGCAGCTTAGCTACCCTCTACGAGCAGTACTTC.

This chain uses TRBV4-1 with TRBJ2-5; D not resolved. Trimming cost V 0 bases and J 0 bases, with 14 bases left between them. This CDR3 is 17 amino acids long. Germline-derived CDR1 and CDR2 are MGHRA and YSYEKL. The CDR3 is CASSQDRVRANQETQYF. CDR3 bases: TGCGCCAGCAGCCAAGATAGGGTTAGGGCTAACCAAGAGACCCAGTACTTC.

The chain couples TRBV7-9 to TRBJ2-5; D gene uncertain. The J call may be in error: the DNA end matches TRBJ2-7 better. The CDR3 has 11 amino acids. In germline, CDR1 is SEHNR, CDR2 FQNEAQ (reference sequence). This CDR3 is CASSLEYEQYF. CDR3 nucleotide sequence: TGTGCCAGCAGCTTAGAGTACGAGCAGTACTTC.

The gene calls are TRBV21-1 and TRBJ2-5. TRBV21-1 is reported as a pseudogene. This CDR3 region has 15 residues. CDR3 region: CASSKVNRTQETQYF. The CDR3 coding sequence is TGTGCCAGCAGCAAAGTGAACCGGACCCAAGAGACCCAGTACTTC.

The chain joins TRBV4-1 to TRBJ2-5; TRBD2 might be the D (6 bases). The J call is uncertain, as TRBJ2-7 better fits the DNA end. This CDR3 has 16 amino acids. From germline, CDR1 is MGHRA and CDR2 YSYEKL. For the CDR3, the DNA is TGCGCCAGCAGCCAAGGGCCCTCGCGGGGCCTCTACGAGCAGTACTTC. The encoded protein is CASSQGPSRGLYEQYF.

The count of this clone is one. The chain employs TRBV4-3 and TRBJ2-4, with 11 bases identical to TRBD1. CDR3 size: 18 residues. Germline-derived CDR1 and CDR2 are LGHNA and YSLEER. V trimming: 3 bases; J trimming: 2 bases; junction bases outside the gene matches: 9. The DNA of the CDR3 is TGCGCCAGCAGCCACCTGACGGGACAGGGGGTATCCAAAAACATTCAGTACTTC. Its protein is CASSHLTGQGVSKNIQYF.

This clone counts as medium-sized. CDR3 sequence reads: CASSGVIGGGEAFF. CDR3 DNA: TGTGCCAGCAGTGGTGTAATAGGGGGCGGAGAAGCTTTCTTT. This chain connects TRBV9 to TRBJ1-1; 7 bases map to TRBD1. J lost 8 bases, V lost 5 bases, and 12 bases had no gene match. CDR1 SGDLS and CDR2 YYNGEE come from the germline V gene. The CDR3 runs to 14 residues. Supplemented by reference TRBV9 and TRBJ1-1, the full variable domain reads DSGVTQTPKHLITATGQRVTLRCSPRSGDLSVYWYQQSLDQGLQFLIQYYNGEERAKGNILERFSAQQFPDLHSELNLSSLELGDSALYFCASSGVIGGGEAFFGQGTRLTVV.

The V and J genes are TRBV28 and TRBJ2-1; possible D gene TRBD2, 5 bases. CDR1 and CDR2 from the germline V gene are MDHEN and SYDVKM. V lost 3 bases and J lost 5, with 14 bases in between. CDR3 length: 15 residues. CDR3 residues: CASSFGYTRDNEQFF. The CDR3, as DNA: TGTGCCAGCAGTTTCGGATACACTAGGGACAATGAGCAGTTCTTC.

This clone occurred many times. The same CDR3 can be traced to other DNA sequences in this sample. The chain employs TRBV19 and TRBJ1-1, with 7 nucleotides matching TRBD1. From germline, CDR1 is LNHDA and CDR2 SQIVND (reference sequence). CDR3 length equals 15 residues. V lost 1 base, J lost 4 bases, and 6 bases stayed unmatched. The CDR3 sequence: CASSIGRGLGTEAFF. In DNA form, the CDR3 reads TGTGCCAGTAGTATAGGGAGGGGGCTTGGCACTGAAGCTTTCTTT.

The chain uses TRBV4-3 and TRBJ2-1; 10 bases map to TRBD2. Germline-derived CDR1 and CDR2 are LGHNA and YSLEER. J was trimmed by 7 bases and V by 3 bases; bases with no gene match: 3. The CDR3 runs 14 residues. Written as DNA, the CDR3 is TGCGCCAGCAGCCAGGTGGGACTAGCGAATGAGCAGTTCTTC. It specifies CASSQVGLANEQFF.

V usage is TRBV20-1 and J usage is TRBJ2-1, with no clear D. The germline CDR1 and CDR2 sequences are DFQATT and SNEGSKA (reference sequence). CDR3 length equals 11 residues. The V end lost 0 bases, the J end lost 12 bases, and 9 bases lay between the germline ends. This chain's CDR3 is CSARDGKAQFF. The CDR3 DNA sequence: TGCAGTGCTAGAGATGGGAAGGCGCAGTTCTTC.

This chain uses TRBV4-2 with TRBJ2-5; D possibly corresponds to TRBD2 (5 bases). Looked up from germline, CDR1 is LGHNA and CDR2 is YNFKEQ. V was pared by 1 base and J by 3 bases, with 12 bases between. The CDR3 is made up of 15 amino acids. The CDR3, as DNA: TGTGCCAGCAGCCAAGGGCTCCCGGAGGAAGAGACCCAGTACTTC. It translates to CASSQGLPEEETQYF.

The V and J genes are TRBV5-4 and TRBJ2-3; no firm D call. The V end was cut by 0 bases, the J end by 0 bases, with 11 bases between. Germline CDR1 reads SGHNT; CDR2 reads YYREEE (reference sequence). The CDR3 contains 16 residues. In nucleotides, the CDR3 is TGTGCCAGCAGCTTGGGGCATACGCCTAGCACAGATACGCAGTATTTT. Its protein is CASSLGHTPSTDTQYF.

The chain is built from TRBV11-2 and TRBJ2-7, with 14 positions matching TRBD2. This CDR3 contains 15 residues. Germline trimming cut 4 bases from V and 3 bases from J; bases unmatched to any gene: 2. Germline V gene data show CDR1 as SGHAT and CDR2 as FQNNGV. This CDR3 is CASSSGLAGVYEQYF. The DNA for the CDR3 is TGTGCCAGCAGCTCGGGACTAGCGGGAGTCTACGAGCAGTACTTC.

The rearrangement uses TRBV5-1 and TRBJ1-2, with D possibly being TRBD1 (5 bases). V lost 3 bases and J lost 2, with 11 bases in between. CDR3 size: 14 residues. Germline lookup yields CDR1 SGHRS and CDR2 YFSETQ. Here the CDR3 DNA reads TGCGCCAGCAGCTCCGGGACGGAAAACTATGGCTACACCTTC. Translation gives CASSSGTENYGYTF. Full variable domain (missing parts from reference TRBV5-1 and TRBJ1-2): KAGVTQTPRYLIKTRGQQVTLSCSPISGHRSVSWYQQTPGQGLQFLFEYFSETQRNKGNFPGRFSGRQFSNSRSEMNVSTLELGDSALYLCASSSGTENYGYTFGSGTRLTVV.

This chain uses TRBV18 with TRBJ2-7; 8 bases match TRBD1. The CDR3 extends over 15 amino acids. Germline V gene lookup returns CDR1 KGHSH and CDR2 LQKENI. The J segment lost 2 bases and the V segment lost 4 bases, leaving 7 bases of the junction unmatched. CDR3: CASSLQDRAPYEQYF. The CDR3 nucleotides are TGTGCCAGCTCACTACAGGACAGGGCTCCCTACGAGCAGTACTTC.

The chain joins TRBV28 to TRBJ1-3; D perhaps matches TRBD1 (5 bases). The CDR3 loop spans 15 amino acids. V was clipped by 5 bases and J by 0 bases, with 11 bases between them. Germline values: CDR1 MDHEN, CDR2 SYDVKM. CDR3 region: CASSPDSVSGNTIYF. CDR3 bases: TGTGCCAGCAGTCCTGACAGCGTCTCTGGAAACACCATATATTTT.

This clone has just a few counts. This sequence joins TRBV19 and TRBJ1-1; D gene uncertain. V lost 6 bases to trimming and J lost 1 base, with 12 bases between them. Germline V gene lookup returns CDR1 LNHDA and CDR2 SQIVND (reference sequence). The CDR3 has 14 amino acids. CDR3 coding DNA: TGTGCCAGTAGAGGGATGGCGGAGAACACTGAAGCTTTCTTT. It specifies CASRGMAENTEAFF.

The chain combines TRBV29-1 with TRBJ2-7, with 8 bases that match TRBD1. The CDR3 is 12 residues long. Germline CDR1 reads SQVTM; CDR2 reads ANQGSEA. V was clipped by 8 bases and J by 5 bases; unmatched bases: 8. The CDR3 sequence is CSILNRGDEQYF. CDR3 bases: TGCAGCATCTTAAACAGGGGGGACGAGCAGTACTTC.

This chain connects TRBV18 to TRBJ1-1, with D possibly matching TRBD1 (6 bases). The CDR3 loop spans 18 amino acids. V was pared by 3 bases and J by 0 bases, with 20 bases between. Germline CDR1 reads KGHSH; CDR2 reads LQKENI. Written as DNA, the CDR3 is TGTGCCAGCTCACCGGCACAGGGCAGACCCGTTATGAACACTGAAGCTTTCTTT. It specifies CASSPAQGRPVMNTEAFF.